The clone carrying this T cell receptor (beta chain) rates as medium-sized. Its specificity is unknown. There are 13 residues in the CDR3. Between the trimmed V and J ends, which lost 8 bases and 2 bases, there was a span of 10 bases. CDR1 is MNHNS, CDR2 SASEGT, per germline. This entry belongs to a study of liver allograft versus peripheral blood T cells. Study-wide context: A comparison was made between T cell receptor repertoires in transplanted livers and those in recipients' peripheral blood. Notes on the study in general: According to reports, the T cell receptor repertoires inside liver allografts differed from those in peripheral blood.

Each CDR3 protein is one row after TCRdb ran MiXCR on the reads. This repertoire shows a few thousand distinct CDR3 sequences, about 16% found once; its top ten account for around 16%. The rearrangement joins TRBV6-1 to TRBJ1-3; D remains ambiguous. The TCR sequence derives from a human patient who had a liver transplant. The graft donor may have given rise to some T cells. The CDR3: CASREGTGNTIYF. As DNA, the CDR3 is TGTGCCAGCCGGGAGGGAACTGGAAACACCATATATTTT.